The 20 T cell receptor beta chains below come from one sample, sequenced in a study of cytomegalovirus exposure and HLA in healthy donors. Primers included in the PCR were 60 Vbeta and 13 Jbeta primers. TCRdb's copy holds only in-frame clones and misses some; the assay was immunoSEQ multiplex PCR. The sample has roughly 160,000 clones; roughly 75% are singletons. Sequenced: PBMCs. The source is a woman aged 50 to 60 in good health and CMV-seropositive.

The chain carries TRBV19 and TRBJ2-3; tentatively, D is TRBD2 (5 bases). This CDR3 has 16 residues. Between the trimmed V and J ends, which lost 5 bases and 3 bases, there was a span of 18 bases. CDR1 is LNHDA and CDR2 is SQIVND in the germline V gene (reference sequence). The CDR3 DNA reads TGTGCCAGTAGTCCTCAGGTCGGGATTTTTACAGATACGCAGTATTTT. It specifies CASSPQVGIFTDTQYF.

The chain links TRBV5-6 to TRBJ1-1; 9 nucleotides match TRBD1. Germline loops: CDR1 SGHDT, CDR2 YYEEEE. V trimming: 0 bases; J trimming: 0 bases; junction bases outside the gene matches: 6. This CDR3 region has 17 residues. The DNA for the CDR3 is TGTGCCAGCAGCTTGGCGGACAGGGGTTTTTTGAACACTGAAGCTTTCTTT. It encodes CASSLADRGFLNTEAFF.

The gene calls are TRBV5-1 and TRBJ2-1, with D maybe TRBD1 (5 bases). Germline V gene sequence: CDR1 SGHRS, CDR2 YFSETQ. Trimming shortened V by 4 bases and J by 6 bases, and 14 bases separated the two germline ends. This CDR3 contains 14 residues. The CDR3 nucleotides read TGCGCCAGCAGCCCGGGCCCGGACACCAATGAGCAGTTCTTC. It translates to CASSPGPDTNEQFF.

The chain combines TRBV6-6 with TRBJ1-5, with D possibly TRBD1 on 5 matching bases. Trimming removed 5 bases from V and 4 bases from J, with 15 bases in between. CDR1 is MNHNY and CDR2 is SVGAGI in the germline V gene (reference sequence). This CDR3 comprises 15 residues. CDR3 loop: CASSPRGRANQPQHF. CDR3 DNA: TGTGCCAGCAGTCCCCGGGGGAGGGCAAATCAGCCCCAGCATTTT.

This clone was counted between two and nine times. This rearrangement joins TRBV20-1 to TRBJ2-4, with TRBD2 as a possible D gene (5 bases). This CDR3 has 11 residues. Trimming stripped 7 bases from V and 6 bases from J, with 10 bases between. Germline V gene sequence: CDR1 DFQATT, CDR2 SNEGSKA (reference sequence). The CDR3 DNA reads TGCAGTGAAAGAAGCGGAAACATTCAGTACTTC. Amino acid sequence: CSERSGNIQYF.

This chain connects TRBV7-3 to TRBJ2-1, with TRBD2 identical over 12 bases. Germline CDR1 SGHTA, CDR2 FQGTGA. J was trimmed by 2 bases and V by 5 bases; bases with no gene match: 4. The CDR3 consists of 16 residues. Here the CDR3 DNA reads TGTGCCAGCAGCCCTAGCGGGGGGGCCACCTACAATGAGCAGTTCTTC. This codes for CASSPSGGATYNEQFF.

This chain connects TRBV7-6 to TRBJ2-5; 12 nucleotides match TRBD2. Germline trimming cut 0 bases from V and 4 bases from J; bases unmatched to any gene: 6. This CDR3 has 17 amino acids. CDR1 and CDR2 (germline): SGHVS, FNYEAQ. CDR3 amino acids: CASSLAPSGGAGETQYF. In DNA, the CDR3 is TGTGCCAGCAGCTTAGCCCCTAGCGGGGGGGCTGGAGAGACCCAGTACTTC.

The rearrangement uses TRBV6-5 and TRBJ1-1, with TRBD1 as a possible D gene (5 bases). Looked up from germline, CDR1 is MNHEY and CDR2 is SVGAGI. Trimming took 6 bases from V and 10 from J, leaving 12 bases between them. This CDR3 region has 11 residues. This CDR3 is CASSLAGSAFF. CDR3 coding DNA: TGTGCCAGCAGCCTCGCAGGGTCAGCTTTCTTT.

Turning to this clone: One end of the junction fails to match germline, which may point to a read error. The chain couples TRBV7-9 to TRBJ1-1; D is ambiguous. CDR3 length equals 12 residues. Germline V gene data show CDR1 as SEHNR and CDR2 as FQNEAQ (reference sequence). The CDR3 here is CSSSREDTEAFF. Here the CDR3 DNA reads TGTTCCAGCAGCCGAGAGGACACTGAAGCTTTCTTT.

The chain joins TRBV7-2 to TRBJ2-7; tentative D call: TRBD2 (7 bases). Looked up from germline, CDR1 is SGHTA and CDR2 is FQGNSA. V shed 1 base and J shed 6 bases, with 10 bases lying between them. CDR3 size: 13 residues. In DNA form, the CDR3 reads TGTGCCAGCAGCTTAGGGGGGGGCGCCGAGCAGTACTTC. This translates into CASSLGGGAEQYF. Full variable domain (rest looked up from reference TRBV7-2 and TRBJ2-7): GAGVSQSPSNKVTEKGKDVELRCDPISGHTALYWYRQSLGQGLEFLIYFQGNSAPDKSGLPSDRFSAERTGGSVSTLTIQRTQQEDSAVYLCASSLGGGAEQYFGPGTRLTVT.

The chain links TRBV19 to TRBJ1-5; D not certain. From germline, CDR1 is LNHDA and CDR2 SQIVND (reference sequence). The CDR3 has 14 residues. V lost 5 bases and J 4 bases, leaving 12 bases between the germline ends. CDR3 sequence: CASSAALANQPQHF. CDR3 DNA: TGTGCCAGTAGTGCCGCATTAGCAAATCAGCCCCAGCATTTT.

The CDR3 region is CASSPRRGGARYGYTF. DNA for the CDR3: TGTGCCAGCAGCCCCCGCCGAGGGGGCGCGCGCTATGGCTACACCTTC. The V call is TRBV6-6, the J call TRBJ1-2; 7 bases agree with TRBD1. The CDR3 contains 16 residues. V dropped 6 bases and J dropped 4; count of bases not matched to a gene: 14. Germline loops: CDR1 MNHNY, CDR2 SVGAGI (reference sequence).

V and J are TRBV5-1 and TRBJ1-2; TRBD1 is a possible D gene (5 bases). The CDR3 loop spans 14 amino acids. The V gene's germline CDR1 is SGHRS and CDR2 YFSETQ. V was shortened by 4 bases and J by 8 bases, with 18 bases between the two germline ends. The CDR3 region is CASSVDRGAKGYTF. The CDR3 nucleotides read TGCGCCAGCAGCGTCGACAGAGGCGCTAAGGGCTACACCTTC.

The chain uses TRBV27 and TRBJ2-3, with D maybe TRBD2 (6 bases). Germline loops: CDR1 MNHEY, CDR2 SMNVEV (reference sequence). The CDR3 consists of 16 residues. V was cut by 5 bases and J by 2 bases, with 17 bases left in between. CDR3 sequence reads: CASSIRRATDTDTQYF. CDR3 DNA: TGTGCCAGCAGTATTCGGAGGGCCACGGACACAGATACGCAGTATTTT.

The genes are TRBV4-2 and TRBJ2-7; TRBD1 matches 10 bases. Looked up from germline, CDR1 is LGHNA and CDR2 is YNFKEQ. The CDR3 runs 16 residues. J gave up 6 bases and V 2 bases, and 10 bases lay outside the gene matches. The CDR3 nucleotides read TGTGCCAGCAGCCAATTGGGGACAGGGGCTTCAGGCGAGCAGTACTTC. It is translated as CASSQLGTGASGEQYF.

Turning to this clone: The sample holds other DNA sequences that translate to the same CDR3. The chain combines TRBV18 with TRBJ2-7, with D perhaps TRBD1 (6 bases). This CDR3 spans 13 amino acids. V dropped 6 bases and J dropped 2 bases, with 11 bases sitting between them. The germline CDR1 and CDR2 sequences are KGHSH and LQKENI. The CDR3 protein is CASSSGTTYEQYF. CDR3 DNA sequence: TGTGCCAGCTCTTCCGGGACAACCTACGAGCAGTACTTC.

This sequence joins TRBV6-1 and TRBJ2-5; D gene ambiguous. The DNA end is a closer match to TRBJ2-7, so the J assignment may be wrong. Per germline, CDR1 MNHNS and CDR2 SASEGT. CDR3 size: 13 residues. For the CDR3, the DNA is TGTGCCAGCAGTGACACGCAGGCCCACGAGCAGTACTTC. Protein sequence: CASSDTQAHEQYF.

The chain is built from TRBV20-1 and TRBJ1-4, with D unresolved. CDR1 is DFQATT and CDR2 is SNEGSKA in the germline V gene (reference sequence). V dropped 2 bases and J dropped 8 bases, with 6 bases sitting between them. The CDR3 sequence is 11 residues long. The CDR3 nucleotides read TGCAGTGCTAGACTGAGGGAAAAACTGTTTTTT. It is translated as CSARLREKLFF.

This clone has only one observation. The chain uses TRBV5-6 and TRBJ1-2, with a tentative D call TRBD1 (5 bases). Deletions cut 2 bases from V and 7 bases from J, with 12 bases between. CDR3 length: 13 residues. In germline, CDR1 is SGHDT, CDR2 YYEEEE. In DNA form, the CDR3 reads TGTGCCAGCAGCTTCACCGGGGGAGGTGGCTACACCTTC. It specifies CASSFTGGGGYTF.

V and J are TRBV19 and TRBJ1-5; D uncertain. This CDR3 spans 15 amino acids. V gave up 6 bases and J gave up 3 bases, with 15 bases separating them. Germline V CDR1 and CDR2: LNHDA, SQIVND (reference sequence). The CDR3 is CASSATTSTNQPQHF. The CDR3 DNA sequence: TGTGCCAGTAGCGCCACAACAAGTACCAATCAGCCCCAGCATTTT.